A selection of T cell receptor beta chains follows, all from one sample in a study of regulatory and conventional T cells in RAG deficiency. Profiling relied on immunoSEQ multiplex PCR, and the TCRdb table lists in-frame clones only, not all of them. This sample carries about 46,000 clones, 80% to 90% of them seen once, and the ten largest clones take 0.51%. In addition, the sample was reused for a study of regulatory T cells.

Sequencing used CD4+ effector T cells sorted from blood. The receptors here all came from a human donor in good health. Both conserved end residues are part of each CDR3. The D gene is left open where the match is weak. Part of the rows lack a size; the others show once, few, many or a class for expanded clones.

d_call	v_call	j_call	cdr3_length	clone_size	cdr3_nt	cdr3_aa
TRBD1	TRBV5-8	TRBJ2-7	14	NA	TGTGCCAGCAGCTTAGGACAGGGCCCCTACGAGCAGTACTTC	CASSLGQGPYEQYF
TRBD1	TRBV6-1	TRBJ2-3	13	NA	TGTGCCAGCCGGGACAGGGGTCGAGATACGCAGTATTTT	CASRDRGRDTQYF
NA	TRBV28	TRBJ2-7	15	NA	TGTGCCAGCAGTCCCTCGGACTGGGAAAGCGACGAGCAGTACTTC	CASSPSDWESDEQYF
TRBD1	TRBV7-6	TRBJ2-3	17	NA	TGTGCCAGCAGCTTTGGATCTCGACAGGGGGCAACAGATACGCAGTATTTT	CASSFGSRQGATDTQYF
TRBD1	TRBV7-8	TRBJ1-4	13	NA	TGTGCCAGCAACACAGGGGGTAATGAAAAACTGTTTTTT	CASNTGGNEKLFF
NA	TRBV21-1	TRBJ2-3	11	NA	TGTGCCAGCAGCAGGCACGTCTTCGGGTATTTT	CASSRHVFGYF
NA	TRBV27	TRBJ1-2	15	NA	TGTGCCAGCAGTCCACGACCCGGACAGATCTATGGCTACACCTTC	CASSPRPGQIYGYTF
NA	TRBV7-7	TRBJ2-5	14	NA	TGTGCTAGCAGCTTAGGTCCAGTCCAAGAGACCCAGTACTTC	CASSLGPVQETQYF
NA	TRBV6-8	TRBJ2-3	17	NA	TGTGCCAGCAGTTACGTCTGTTACACCTACTGCACAGATACGCAGTATTTT	CASSYVCYTYCTDTQYF
TRBD1	TRBV19	TRBJ1-5	15	once	TGTGCCAGTAGTTTAGACAGGGGGCTGGGGCAGCCCCAGCATTTT	CASSLDRGLGQPQHF
TRBD2	TRBV6-1	TRBJ2-3	15	NA	TGTGCCAGCAGTTTCAAAGCGGGAGGTACAGATACGCAGTATTTT	CASSFKAGGTDTQYF
TRBD2	TRBV7-6	TRBJ2-7	14	NA	TGTGCCAGCAGCATAGGACTAGCGGACTACGAGCAGTACTTC	CASSIGLADYEQYF
TRBD1	TRBV18	TRBJ2-3	16	NA	TGTGCCAGCTCACCTCCCGGGACAGGGGGCGCAGATACGCAGTATTTT	CASSPPGTGGADTQYF
NA	TRBV9	TRBJ1-1	16	NA	TGTGCCAGCAGCGTCAGGGTAACTCGAACCAACACTGAAGCTTTCTTT	CASSVRVTRTNTEAFF
NA	TRBV6-1	TRBJ2-4	16	NA	TGTGCCAGCAGTGAAAGGGTAGGGGTAGCCAAAAACATTCAGTACTTC	CASSERVGVAKNIQYF
NA	TRBV29-1	TRBJ2-4	12	NA	TGCAGCGTTGAGGAGGGGGTAAACATTCAGTACTTC	CSVEEGVNIQYF
NA	TRBV7-3	TRBJ2-1	17	NA	TGTGCCAGCAGCCCGCGGCCCCTTAGTAGCTCCTACAATGAGCAGTTCTTC	CASSPRPLSSSYNEQFF
NA	TRBV5-7	TRBJ2-5	11	NA	TGTGCCAGCAGCTTCCAAGAGACCCAGTACTTC	CASSFQETQYF
TRBD1	TRBV5-5	TRBJ1-5	17	NA	TGTGCCAGCAGCTTGGGCCCACCGGGACAGCCCAATCAGCCCCAGCATTTT	CASSLGPPGQPNQPQHF
TRBD1	TRBV10-3	TRBJ1-1	14	NA	TGTGCCATCAGTGGACAGGGGCTGAACACTGAAGCTTTCTTT	CAISGQGLNTEAFF
NA	TRBV30	TRBJ2-5	11	NA	TGTGCCTTAGGAGTGGGGGAGACCCAGTACTTC	CALGVGETQYF
TRBD2	TRBV6-1	TRBJ2-5	14	few	TGTGCCAGCAGTGTTGAAGCGGGGGGGGGCACCCAGTACTTC	CASSVEAGGGTQYF
NA	TRBV7-2	TRBJ1-2	14	NA	TGTGCCAGCAGCCCTCCCCCGGCGCACTATGGCTACACCTTC	CASSPPPAHYGYTF
NA	TRBV12-5	TRBJ2-5	11	NA	TGTGCTAGTGGCCTGTGGGAGACCCAGTACTTC	CASGLWETQYF
TRBD1	TRBV19	TRBJ1-1	13	NA	TGTGCCACTACAGGGACAGGGGGCACTGAAGCCTTCTTT	CATTGTGGTEAFF
NA	TRBV28	TRBJ1-2	15	NA	TGTGCCAGCAGCTCCGGGACGGTAGCTAACTATGGCTACACCTTC	CASSSGTVANYGYTF
NA	TRBV7-8	TRBJ2-5	14	few	TGTGCCAGCAGCCCAAGTCGGGGGCGCGAGACCCAGTACTTC	CASSPSRGRETQYF
NA	TRBV6-1	TRBJ1-6	15	once	TGTGCCAGCAGTGAAAGGGGCTCCTATAATTCACCCCTCCACTTT	CASSERGSYNSPLHF
NA	TRBV27	TRBJ2-3	15	NA	TGTGCCAGCGGAGCCGGCTCGCTTAGCACAGATACGCAGTATTTT	CASGAGSLSTDTQYF
TRBD2	TRBV5-1	TRBJ2-2	17	NA	TGCGCCAGCAGTCTCCAAACTAGCGGGAGGGCGACCGGGGAGCTGTTTTTT	CASSLQTSGRATGELFF
NA	TRBV9	TRBJ1-1	14	NA	TGTGCCAGCAGCGTAGGGGGGGTTTTCACTGAAGCTTTCTTT	CASSVGGVFTEAFF
TRBD2	TRBV14	TRBJ2-3	18	NA	TGTGCCAGCAGCTTCACTCTAGCGGGAGTTTCTGCACTAGATACGCAGTATTTT	CASSFTLAGVSALDTQYF
TRBD2	TRBV7-2	TRBJ2-7	14	NA	TGTGCCAGCGGAGCCCGGGCGGGAGTTGTCGAGCAGTACTTC	CASGARAGVVEQYF
NA	TRBV10-1	TRBJ1-6	12	NA	TGCGCCAGCAGCGCGAATAATTCACCCCTCCACTTT	CASSANNSPLHF
NA	TRBV18	TRBJ1-6	14	few	TGTGCCAGCTCACCTGACCAGTATAATTCACCCCTCCACTTT	CASSPDQYNSPLHF
NA	TRBV7-6	TRBJ2-1	15	NA	TGTGCCAGCAGCAAACTGACGGGACATAACATTGAGCAGTTCTTC	CASSKLTGHNIEQFF
NA	TRBV7-9	TRBJ1-4	15	NA	TGTGCCAGCAGCCCAGGGTCAAGAGGAGTGGAAAAACTGTTTTTT	CASSPGSRGVEKLFF
TRBD2	TRBV14	TRBJ2-1	14	NA	TGTGCCAGCAGCCTTTACTCTACTAGCGGGGAGCAGTTCTTC	CASSLYSTSGEQFF
NA	TRBV19	TRBJ1-5	17	NA	TGTGCCAGTAGCGTCGACACAGGGATTATTAGCAATCAGCCCCAGCATTTT	CASSVDTGIISNQPQHF
NA	TRBV14	TRBJ1-3	15	NA	TGTGCCAGCAGCTTGCAGGGGATCGTTGGAAACACCATATATTTT	CASSLQGIVGNTIYF
TRBD1	TRBV19	TRBJ1-2	16	NA	TGTGCCAGTACCACCATGTCGGGACAGGGGCCGAATGGCTACACCTTC	CASTTMSGQGPNGYTF
NA	TRBV11-2	TRBJ2-3	13	NA	TGTGCCAGCAGCTTAGGACAGTTGGATACGCAGTATTTT	CASSLGQLDTQYF
NA	TRBV9	TRBJ2-1	18	NA	TGTGCCAGCAGCGAGCCCACATCCGGGGTGGGCTCCTACAATGAGCAGTTCTTC	CASSEPTSGVGSYNEQFF
NA	TRBV25-1	TRBJ2-6	15	once	TGTGCCAGCAGTGAGTCGGGGGCCGGGGCCAACGTCCTGACTTTC	CASSESGAGANVLTF
NA	TRBV11-2	TRBJ2-3	17	NA	TGTGCCAGCAGCTTAGGACAGGGCGGACCTAGCGCAGATACGCAGTATTTT	CASSLGQGGPSADTQYF
NA	TRBV20-1	TRBJ1-2	11	NA	TGCAGTGCTTGGCGGAACTATGGCTACACCTTC	CSAWRNYGYTF